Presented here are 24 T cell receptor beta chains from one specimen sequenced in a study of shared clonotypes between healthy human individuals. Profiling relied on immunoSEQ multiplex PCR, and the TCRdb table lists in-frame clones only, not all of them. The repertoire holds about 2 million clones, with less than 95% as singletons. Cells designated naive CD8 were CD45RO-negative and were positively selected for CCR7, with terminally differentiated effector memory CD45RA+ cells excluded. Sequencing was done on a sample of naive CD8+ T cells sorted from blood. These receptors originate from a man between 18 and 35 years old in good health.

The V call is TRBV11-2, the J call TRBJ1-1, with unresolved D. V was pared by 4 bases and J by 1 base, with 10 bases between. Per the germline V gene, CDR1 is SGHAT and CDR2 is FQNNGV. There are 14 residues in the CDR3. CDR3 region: CASSSPAGNTEAFF. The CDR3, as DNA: TGTGCCAGCAGCTCCCCCGCAGGGAACACTGAAGCTTTCTTT.

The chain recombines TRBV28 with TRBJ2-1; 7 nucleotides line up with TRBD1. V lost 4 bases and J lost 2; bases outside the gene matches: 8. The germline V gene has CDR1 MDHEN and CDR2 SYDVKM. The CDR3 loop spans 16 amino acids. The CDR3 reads CASSSNRGSAYNEQFF. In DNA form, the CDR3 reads TGTGCCAGCAGTTCTAACAGGGGCTCGGCCTACAATGAGCAGTTCTTC.

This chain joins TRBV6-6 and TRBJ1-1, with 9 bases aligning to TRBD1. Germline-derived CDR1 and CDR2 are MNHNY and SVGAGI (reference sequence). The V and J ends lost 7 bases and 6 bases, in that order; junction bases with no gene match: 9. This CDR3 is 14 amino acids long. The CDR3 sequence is CASTAAGTGSEAFF. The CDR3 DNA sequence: TGTGCCAGCACCGCAGCCGGGACAGGGTCTGAAGCTTTCTTT.

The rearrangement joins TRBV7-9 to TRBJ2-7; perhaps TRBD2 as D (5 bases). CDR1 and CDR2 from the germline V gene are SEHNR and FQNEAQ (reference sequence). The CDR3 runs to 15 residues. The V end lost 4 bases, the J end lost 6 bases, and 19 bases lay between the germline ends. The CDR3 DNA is TGTGCCAGCAGCTCTCCTAGCATAGGTCGTTCCGAGCAGTACTTC. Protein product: CASSSPSIGRSEQYF.

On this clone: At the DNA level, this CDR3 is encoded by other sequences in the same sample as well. CDR3 sequence: CASSLASGGYNEQFF. The CDR3 DNA sequence: TGTGCCAGCAGCTTAGCTAGCGGGGGGTACAATGAGCAGTTCTTC. This sequence joins TRBV7-9 and TRBJ2-1; TRBD2 agrees at 10 bases. V shed 0 bases, J shed 4 bases, and the junction held 0 bases outside the gene matches. The CDR3 contains 15 residues. Per germline, CDR1 SEHNR and CDR2 FQNEAQ (reference sequence). Combining the CDR3 with reference TRBV7-9 and TRBJ2-1 gives the whole variable domain DTGVSQNPRHKITKRGQNVTFRCDPISEHNRLYWYRQTLGQGPEFLTYFQNEAQLEKSRLLSDRFSAERPKGSFSTLEIQRTEQGDSAMYLCASSLASGGYNEQFFGPGTRLTVL.

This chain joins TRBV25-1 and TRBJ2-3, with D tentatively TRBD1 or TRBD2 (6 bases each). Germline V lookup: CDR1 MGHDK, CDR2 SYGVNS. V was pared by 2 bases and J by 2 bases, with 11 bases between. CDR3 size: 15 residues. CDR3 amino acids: CASSERGENTDTQYF. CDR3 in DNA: TGTGCCAGCAGTGAAAGGGGGGAAAACACAGATACGCAGTATTTT.

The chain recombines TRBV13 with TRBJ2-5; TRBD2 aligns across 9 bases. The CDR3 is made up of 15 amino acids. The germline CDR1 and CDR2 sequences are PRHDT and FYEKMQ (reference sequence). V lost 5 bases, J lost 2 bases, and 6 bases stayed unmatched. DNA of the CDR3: TGTGCCAGCAGCCCAGCGGGGGGTTTTCAAGAGACCCAGTACTTC. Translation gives CASSPAGGFQETQYF.

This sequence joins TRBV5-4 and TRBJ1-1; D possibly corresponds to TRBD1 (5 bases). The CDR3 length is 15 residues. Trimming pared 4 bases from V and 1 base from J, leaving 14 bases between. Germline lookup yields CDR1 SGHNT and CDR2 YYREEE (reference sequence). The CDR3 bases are TGTGCCAGCAGCGCCCTGGGGGACGGGAACACTGAAGCTTTCTTT. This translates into CASSALGDGNTEAFF.

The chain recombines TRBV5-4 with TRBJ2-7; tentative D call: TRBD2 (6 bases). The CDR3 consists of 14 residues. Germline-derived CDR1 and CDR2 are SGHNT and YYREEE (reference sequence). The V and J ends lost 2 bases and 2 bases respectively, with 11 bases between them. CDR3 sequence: CASSLWRGAYEQYF. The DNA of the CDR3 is TGTGCCAGCAGCTTATGGCGGGGCGCCTACGAGCAGTACTTC.

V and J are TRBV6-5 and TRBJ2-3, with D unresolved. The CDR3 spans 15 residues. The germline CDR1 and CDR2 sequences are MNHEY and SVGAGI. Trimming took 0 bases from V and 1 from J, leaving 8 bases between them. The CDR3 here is CASSYSGYGTDTQYF. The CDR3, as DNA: TGTGCCAGCAGTTACTCGGGTTATGGCACAGATACGCAGTATTTT.

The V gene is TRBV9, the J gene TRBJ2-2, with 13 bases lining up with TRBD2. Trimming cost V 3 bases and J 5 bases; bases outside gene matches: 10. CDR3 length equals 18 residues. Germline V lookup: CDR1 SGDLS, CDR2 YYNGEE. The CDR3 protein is CASSARLAGGQLTGELFF. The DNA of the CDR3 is TGTGCCAGCAGCGCCCGACTAGCGGGAGGTCAGCTTACCGGGGAGCTGTTTTTT. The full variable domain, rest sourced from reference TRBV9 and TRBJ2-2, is DSGVTQTPKHLITATGQRVTLRCSPRSGDLSVYWYQQSLDQGLQFLIQYYNGEERAKGNILERFSAQQFPDLHSELNLSSLELGDSALYFCASSARLAGGQLTGELFFGEGSRLTVL.

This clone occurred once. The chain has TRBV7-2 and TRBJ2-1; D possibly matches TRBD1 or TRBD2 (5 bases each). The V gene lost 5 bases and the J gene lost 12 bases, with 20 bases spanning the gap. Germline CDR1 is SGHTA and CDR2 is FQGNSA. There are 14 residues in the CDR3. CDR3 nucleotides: TGTGCCAGCAGCCCGACCGGGACCCCGATTGGGCAGTTCTTC. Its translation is CASSPTGTPIGQFF. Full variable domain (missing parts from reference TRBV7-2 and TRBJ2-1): GAGVSQSPSNKVTEKGKDVELRCDPISGHTALYWYRQSLGQGLEFLIYFQGNSAPDKSGLPSDRFSAERTGGSVSTLTIQRTQQEDSAVYLCASSPTGTPIGQFFGPGTRLTVL.

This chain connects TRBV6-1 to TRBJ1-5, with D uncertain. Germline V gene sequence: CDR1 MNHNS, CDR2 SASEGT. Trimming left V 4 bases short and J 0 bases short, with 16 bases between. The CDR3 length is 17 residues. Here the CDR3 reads CASSGGSILYSNQPQHF. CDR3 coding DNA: TGTGCCAGCAGTGGGGGATCAATACTTTATAGCAATCAGCCCCAGCATTTT.

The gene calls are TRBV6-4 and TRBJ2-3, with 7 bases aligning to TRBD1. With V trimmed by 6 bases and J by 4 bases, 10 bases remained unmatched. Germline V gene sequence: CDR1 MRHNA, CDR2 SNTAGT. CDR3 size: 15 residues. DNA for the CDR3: TGTGCCAGCAGAAAGGGGGCCGGGCTGGCAGATACGCAGTATTTT. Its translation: CASRKGAGLADTQYF.

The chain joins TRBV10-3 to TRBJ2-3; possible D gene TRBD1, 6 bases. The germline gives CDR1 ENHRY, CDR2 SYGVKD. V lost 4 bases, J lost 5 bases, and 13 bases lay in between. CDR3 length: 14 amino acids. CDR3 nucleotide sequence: TGTGCCATCAGTGGAGGGGGTGCGGGAGATACGCAGTATTTT. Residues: CAISGGGAGDTQYF.

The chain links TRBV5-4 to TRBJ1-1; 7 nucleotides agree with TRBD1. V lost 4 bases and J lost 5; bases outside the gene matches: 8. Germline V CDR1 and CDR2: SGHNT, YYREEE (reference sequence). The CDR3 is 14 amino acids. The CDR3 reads CASSEGGLGTEAFF. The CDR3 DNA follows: TGTGCCAGCAGCGAAGGGGGCTTGGGTACTGAAGCTTTCTTT.

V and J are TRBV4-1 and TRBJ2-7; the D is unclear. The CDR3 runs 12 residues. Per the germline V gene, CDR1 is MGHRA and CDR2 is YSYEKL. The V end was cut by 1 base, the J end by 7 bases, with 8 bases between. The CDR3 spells CASSQVASEQYF. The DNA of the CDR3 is TGCGCCAGCAGCCAAGTAGCCTCGGAGCAGTACTTC.

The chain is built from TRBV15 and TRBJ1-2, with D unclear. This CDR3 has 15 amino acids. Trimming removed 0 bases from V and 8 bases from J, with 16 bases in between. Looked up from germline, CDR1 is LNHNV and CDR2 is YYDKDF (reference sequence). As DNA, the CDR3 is TGTGCCACCAGCAGAGATCTACGGACCGAGGAAGGCTACACCTTC. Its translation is CATSRDLRTEEGYTF.

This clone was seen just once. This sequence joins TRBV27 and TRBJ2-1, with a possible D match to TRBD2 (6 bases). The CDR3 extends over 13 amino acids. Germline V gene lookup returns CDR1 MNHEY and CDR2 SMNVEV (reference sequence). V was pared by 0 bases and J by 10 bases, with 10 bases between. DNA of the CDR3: TGTGCCAGCAGTTTATCAAATCGGGGGGAGCAGTTCTTC. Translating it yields CASSLSNRGEQFF.

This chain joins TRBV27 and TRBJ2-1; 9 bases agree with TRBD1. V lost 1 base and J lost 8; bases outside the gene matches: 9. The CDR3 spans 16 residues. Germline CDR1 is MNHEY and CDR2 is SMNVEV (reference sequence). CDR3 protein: CASSLFSRQGVDEQFF. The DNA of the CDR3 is TGTGCCAGCAGTTTATTTTCTAGACAGGGGGTTGATGAGCAGTTCTTC.

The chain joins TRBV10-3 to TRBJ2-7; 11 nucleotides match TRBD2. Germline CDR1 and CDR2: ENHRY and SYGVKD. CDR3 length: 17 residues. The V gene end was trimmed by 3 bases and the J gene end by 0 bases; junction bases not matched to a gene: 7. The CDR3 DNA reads TGTGCCATCAGTGACCCTAGCGGGAGGCTAGCCTCCTACGAGCAGTACTTC. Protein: CAISDPSGRLASYEQYF.

As DNA, the CDR3 is TGCGCCTGTAAGGACAACTATGGCTACACCTTC. Translated: CACKDNYGYTF. This sequence joins TRBV10-2 and TRBJ1-2; D gene ambiguous. The CDR3 is 11 residues long. The V gene's germline CDR1 is WSHSY and CDR2 SAAADI. V dropped 11 bases and J dropped 2 bases, with 9 bases sitting between them.

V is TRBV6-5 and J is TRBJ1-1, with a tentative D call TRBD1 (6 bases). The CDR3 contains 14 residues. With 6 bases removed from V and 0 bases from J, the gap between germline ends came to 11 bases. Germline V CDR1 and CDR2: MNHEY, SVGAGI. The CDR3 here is CASSKWTVNTEAFF. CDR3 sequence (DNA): TGTGCCAGCAGCAAATGGACAGTGAACACTGAAGCTTTCTTT.

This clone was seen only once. The CDR3 DNA follows: TGTGCCAGCAGACCAGGGACGGTCAACACAGATACGCAGTATTTT. Its protein product is CASRPGTVNTDTQYF. V usage is TRBV6-1 and J usage is TRBJ2-3; D tentatively fits TRBD1 or TRBD2 (5 bases each). V lost 6 bases and J lost 2, with 15 bases in between. From germline, CDR1 is MNHNS and CDR2 SASEGT. This CDR3 spans 15 amino acids.